Listed below are T cell receptor beta chains from one sample, sequenced in a study of early T cells in non-severe SARS-CoV-2 infection. From the 5' RACE reads, TCRdb called clonotypes with MiXCR, one entry per CDR3 protein. The sample consists of 70,000 to 90,000 distinct CDR3 sequences, about 10% of them appearing once. The sequencing used whole blood, collected at baseline. The receptors here all came from an adult who was a healthcare worker with PCR-confirmed SARS-CoV-2 infection or an uninfected control (not recorded which). Each CDR3 is given without its conserved first and last residue. Size is omitted from some rows. Given values are once, few, many or a class for expanded clones.

j_gene: TRBJ2-1; abundance: NA; v_gene: TRBV2; len: 13; CDR3aa: ASSQTSGRTNEQF
j_gene: TRBJ2-5; abundance: NA; v_gene: TRBV10-3; len: 11; CDR3aa: AALGENQETQY
j_gene: TRBJ2-3; abundance: many; v_gene: TRBV5-1; len: 12; CDR3aa: ASSPVQGADTQY
j_gene: TRBJ2-5; abundance: NA; v_gene: TRBV7-6; len: 13; CDR3aa: ASSFDRGTRETQY
j_gene: TRBJ1-6; abundance: few; v_gene: TRBV5-8; len: 14; CDR3aa: ASRRATGEWNSPLH
j_gene: TRBJ2-1; abundance: NA; v_gene: TRBV5-1; len: 12; CDR3aa: ATTTSGTRGEQF
j_gene: TRBJ1-6; abundance: few; v_gene: TRBV9; len: 14; CDR3aa: ASSVGDRGLNSPLH
j_gene: TRBJ2-7; abundance: many; v_gene: TRBV25-1; len: 8; CDR3aa: ASSEYEQY
j_gene: TRBJ1-5; abundance: many; v_gene: TRBV7-8; len: 12; CDR3aa: ASSSRGGNQPQH
j_gene: TRBJ1-1; abundance: NA; v_gene: TRBV7-3; len: 11; CDR3aa: ASSFGGAKEAF
j_gene: TRBJ1-1; abundance: many; v_gene: TRBV9; len: 11; CDR3aa: ASSVGTGGMAF
j_gene: TRBJ2-7; abundance: few; v_gene: TRBV20-1; len: 14; CDR3aa: SASPLDRAGSYEQY
j_gene: TRBJ1-5; abundance: NA; v_gene: TRBV5-1; len: 13; CDR3aa: ASRLGGNSNQPQH
j_gene: TRBJ2-1; abundance: few; v_gene: TRBV6-1; len: 10; CDR3aa: ASSPARFEQF
j_gene: TRBJ1-3; abundance: few; v_gene: TRBV10-3; len: 15; CDR3aa: AISESLVRNDGNTIY
j_gene: TRBJ2-3; abundance: NA; v_gene: TRBV11-3; len: 12; CDR3aa: ASSLTGGTDTQY
j_gene: TRBJ1-2; abundance: NA; v_gene: TRBV25-1; len: 11; CDR3aa: ASSGLGQSGYT
j_gene: TRBJ2-5; abundance: many; v_gene: TRBV4-1; len: 15; CDR3aa: ASSQAGPGNLPETQY
j_gene: TRBJ2-4; abundance: NA; v_gene: TRBV20-1; len: 12; CDR3aa: SATVLAGDIIQY
j_gene: TRBJ2-1; abundance: many; v_gene: TRBV20-1; len: 13; CDR3aa: SARDLAGELNEQF
j_gene: TRBJ2-5; abundance: few; v_gene: TRBV28; len: 14; CDR3aa: ASRASKKRITETQY
j_gene: TRBJ1-1; abundance: NA; v_gene: TRBV7-9; len: 12; CDR3aa: ASSPDLSDTEAF
j_gene: TRBJ1-4; abundance: NA; v_gene: TRBV2; len: 14; CDR3aa: ASSDRAYGPNEKLF
j_gene: TRBJ1-2; abundance: few; v_gene: TRBV11-2; len: 12; CDR3aa: ASSLSGGVGGYT
j_gene: TRBJ2-7; abundance: few; v_gene: TRBV7-9; len: 11; CDR3aa: ASSPSDREILA
j_gene: TRBJ1-5; abundance: NA; v_gene: TRBV20-1; len: 14; CDR3aa: SARDDRLYSNQPQH
j_gene: TRBJ2-5; abundance: NA; v_gene: TRBV27; len: 12; CDR3aa: ASSPGLSQETQY
j_gene: TRBJ2-1; abundance: many; v_gene: TRBV6-1; len: 10; CDR3aa: ASSEGVSDGF
j_gene: TRBJ2-5; abundance: many; v_gene: TRBV18; len: 13; CDR3aa: ASSPKGPPEETQY
j_gene: TRBJ2-1; abundance: NA; v_gene: TRBV19; len: 14; CDR3aa: ASSGLAGISYNEQF
j_gene: TRBJ2-7; abundance: few; v_gene: TRBV4-2; len: 14; CDR3aa: ASSHGGLARSYEQY
j_gene: TRBJ2-3; abundance: many; v_gene: TRBV7-9; len: 16; CDR3aa: ASSLLAGDLLSTDTQY
j_gene: TRBJ2-1; abundance: few; v_gene: TRBV3-1; len: 13; CDR3aa: ASSQEAGPYNEQF
j_gene: TRBJ2-5; abundance: many; v_gene: TRBV11-2; len: 10; CDR3aa: ASSRGSETQY
j_gene: TRBJ1-6; abundance: NA; v_gene: TRBV30; len: 12; CDR3aa: AWSVTGHAGPLH
j_gene: TRBJ2-5; abundance: few; v_gene: TRBV12-3/TRBV12-4; len: 13; CDR3aa: ASSLAQPGQETQY